What follows are 18 T cell receptor beta chains derived from one specimen sequenced in a study of response to subunit inactivated influenza vaccine. One entry per CDR3 protein, called by TCRdb with MiXCR from the RT-PCR reads. The repertoire consists of 560,000 or so distinct CDR3 sequences, with around 8% occurring once and the leading ten covering roughly 13%. The material was PBMCs from blood, obtained about 24 months after vaccination. The receptors derive from a man between 45 and 75 years old who received an inactivated influenza vaccine.

This clonotype was observed a handful of times. In nucleotides, the CDR3 is TGCAGTGCTAGAGATCAGCTGCGGGTAACCTACGAGCAGTACTTC. Protein: CSARDQLRVTYEQYF. The rearrangement uses TRBV20-1 and TRBJ2-7; possible D gene TRBD2, 5 bases. V was clipped by 0 bases and J by 2 bases, with 14 bases between them. Looked up from germline, CDR1 is DFQATT and CDR2 is SNEGSKA (reference sequence). The CDR3 has 15 amino acids.

This clonotype was counted a few times. The chain carries TRBV11-2 and TRBJ1-4, with unresolved D. The CDR3 covers 13 residues. With 0 bases removed from V and 6 bases from J, the gap between germline ends came to 5 bases. Germline values: CDR1 SGHAT, CDR2 FQNNGV. CDR3 loop: CASSLEVDEKLFF. DNA of the CDR3: TGTGCCAGCAGCTTAGAGGTCGATGAAAAACTGTTTTTT. The variable domain in full, completed from reference TRBV11-2 and TRBJ1-4, reads EAGVAQSPRYKIIEKRQSVAFWCNPISGHATLYWYQQILGQGPKLLIQFQNNGVVDDSQLPKDRFSAERLKGVDSTLKIQPAKLEDSAVYLCASSLEVDEKLFFGSGTQLSVL.

This clonotype was observed at least ten times. The chain uses TRBV7-9 and TRBJ2-1; the D is unclear. Trimming shortened V by 5 bases and J by 5 bases, and 7 bases separated the two germline ends. Germline V gene lookup returns CDR1 SEHNR and CDR2 FQNEAQ (reference sequence). The CDR3 sequence is 12 residues long. The CDR3 sequence is CASSELNNEQFF. CDR3 nucleotide sequence: TGTGCCAGCAGCGAATTGAACAATGAGCAGTTCTTC.

This clonotype appeared many times. This sequence joins TRBV29-1 and TRBJ1-2, with 8 bases aligning to TRBD1. Germline V lookup: CDR1 SQVTM, CDR2 ANQGSEA. This CDR3 is 16 amino acids long. After removal of 8 bases from V and 4 bases from J, the junction contained 18 bases not matched to a gene. The CDR3 spells CSSEGGQESSRYGYTF. The CDR3 DNA is TGCAGCTCCGAGGGGGGACAGGAGTCGAGTCGCTATGGCTACACCTTC. Full variable domain (missing parts from reference TRBV29-1 and TRBJ1-2): SAVISQKPSRDICQRGTSLTIQCQVDSQVTMMFWYRQQPGQSLTLIATANQGSEATYESGFVIDKFPISRPNLTFSTLTVSNMSPEDSSIYLCSSEGGQESSRYGYTFGSGTRLTVV.

The genes are TRBV5-6 and TRBJ2-5; D is unresolved. With 0 bases removed from V and 2 bases from J, the gap between germline ends came to 14 bases. This CDR3 has 16 residues. Germline V gives CDR1 SGHDT, CDR2 YYEEEE. CDR3 DNA: TGTGCCAGCAGCTTGGTTGGTAGATCTTCTCAAGAGACCCAGTACTTC. Amino acid sequence: CASSLVGRSSQETQYF.

This clonotype was counted only a few times. The gene calls are TRBV12-3 or TRBV12-4 and TRBJ1-1; D is uncertain. Deletions cut 3 bases from V and 0 bases from J, with 17 bases between. This CDR3 is 17 amino acids long. The CDR3 DNA is TGTGCCAGCAGTTTGAGGCGCTTGCTTCTTATGAACACTGAAGCTTTCTTT. This translates into CASSLRRLLLMNTEAFF.

This clonotype was found a few times. The rearrangement uses TRBV4-2 and TRBJ1-2, with TRBD1 identical over 9 bases. The CDR3 covers 15 residues. V lost 1 base to trimming and J lost 10 bases; unmatched junction nucleotides: 10. Germline assignment: CDR1 LGHNA and CDR2 YNFKEQ. The DNA for the CDR3 is TGTGCCAGCAGCCAAGCCACTCCCCGGGACAGGGTCTACACCTTC. Protein product: CASSQATPRDRVYTF.

This clonotype was counted between two and nine times. This rearrangement joins TRBV3-1 to TRBJ2-1, with 7 positions matching TRBD2. Germline CDR1 and CDR2: LGHDT and YNNKEL (reference sequence). V gave up 5 bases and J gave up 2 bases; unmatched junction bases: 9. The CDR3 is 16 residues long. CDR3 coding DNA: TGTGCCAGCAGCTTACACCTGACTAGCCCCTACAATGAGCAGTTCTTC. Amino acids: CASSLHLTSPYNEQFF.

This clonotype has more than one count but fewer than ten. The J gene is TRBJ2-1, the V gene TRBV7-9; D not certain. The germline V gene encodes CDR1 SEHNR and CDR2 FQNEAQ (reference sequence). CDR3 size: 12 residues. V was pared by 1 base and J by 13 bases, with 11 bases between. The CDR3 is CASSLDYSPQFF. CDR3 nucleotide sequence: TGTGCCAGCAGCTTAGACTATAGTCCTCAGTTCTTC.

This clonotype was seen ten or more times. The chain uses TRBV27 and TRBJ2-1, with a tentative D call TRBD2 (6 bases). Germline-derived CDR1 and CDR2 are MNHEY and SMNVEV (reference sequence). The CDR3 loop spans 12 amino acids. V lost 3 bases, J lost 6 bases, and 6 bases lay in between. In nucleotides, the CDR3 is TGTGCCAGCAGTTTGACTAGCAATGAGCAGTTCTTC. Protein: CASSLTSNEQFF.

A few counts support this clonotype. The V and J genes are TRBV27 and TRBJ2-7; perhaps TRBD1 as D (5 bases). Trimming left V 4 bases short and J 4 bases short, with 14 bases between. The germline gives CDR1 MNHEY, CDR2 SMNVEV (reference sequence). This CDR3 is built from 14 residues. The CDR3 reads CASSSTVKAYEQYF. The CDR3 nucleotides are TGTGCCAGCAGTTCGACAGTAAAGGCTTACGAGCAGTACTTC.

In this sample, this clonotype turned up a few times. V is TRBV29-1 and J is TRBJ2-1; D not certain. Trimming shortened V by 5 bases and J by 15 bases, and 23 bases separated the two germline ends. This CDR3 has 13 amino acids. The germline V gene encodes CDR1 SQVTM and CDR2 ANQGSEA. The CDR3: CSVKLMIGLGGFF. The CDR3 bases are TGCAGCGTTAAGCTAATGATCGGTCTGGGTGGGTTCTTC.

This clonotype was recorded only once. V is TRBV5-1 and J is TRBJ2-3; 12 bases are shared with TRBD2. V gave up 2 bases and J gave up 4 bases; unmatched junction bases: 8. CDR3 size: 17 residues. Germline CDR1 SGHRS, CDR2 YFSETQ. The CDR3 spells CASSLLTSGSGADTQYF. CDR3 nucleotides: TGCGCCAGCAGCTTACTGACTAGCGGGAGTGGTGCAGATACGCAGTATTTT.

This clonotype was detected a few times. The CDR3 bases are TGTGCCAGCAGCCAAGATTATGGGAGCAGGGGCGGTGGCTACACCTTC. It encodes CASSQDYGSRGGGYTF. The chain employs TRBV4-2 and TRBJ1-2; D may be TRBD1 (6 bases). Germline-derived CDR1 and CDR2 are LGHNA and YNFKEQ. The CDR3 has 16 amino acids. Between the trimmed V and J ends, which lost 0 bases and 7 bases, there was a span of 18 bases.

This clonotype has a count of ten or more. The chain is built from TRBV20-1 and TRBJ2-7; D is possibly TRBD1 (6 bases). Germline V lookup: CDR1 DFQATT, CDR2 SNEGSKA (reference sequence). Between the trimmed V and J ends, which lost 0 bases and 4 bases, there was a span of 13 bases. This CDR3 contains 14 residues. The chain's CDR3 is CSARDTRGSYEQYF. As DNA, the CDR3 is TGCAGTGCTAGAGACACCAGGGGAAGTTACGAGCAGTACTTC.

The chain uses TRBV12-3 or TRBV12-4 and TRBJ2-1, with 10 bases that match TRBD2. The CDR3 sequence is 15 residues long. The J segment lost 9 bases and the V segment lost 6 bases, leaving 11 bases of the junction unmatched. The CDR3 reads CASSISGGGLLEQFF. The CDR3 DNA is TGTGCCAGCAGCATCAGCGGGGGGGGTCTGCTTGAGCAGTTCTTC.

The rearrangement joins TRBV10-3 to TRBJ2-7, with 7 bases identical to TRBD1. V shed 10 bases, J shed 3 bases, and the junction held 15 bases outside the gene matches. In germline, CDR1 is ENHRY, CDR2 SYGVKD. CDR3 length: 15 amino acids. The CDR3: CATVGIGTAFYEQYF. CDR3 DNA: TGTGCCACCGTCGGGATCGGGACAGCTTTCTACGAGCAGTACTTC.

The genes are TRBV27 and TRBJ2-7; D is unclear. V was cut by 6 bases and J by 0 bases, with 15 bases left in between. The CDR3 is 15 residues long. Germline V gene sequence: CDR1 MNHEY, CDR2 SMNVEV (reference sequence). This CDR3 reads CASSQVLGYSYEQYF. CDR3 DNA sequence: TGTGCCAGCAGCCAAGTTCTGGGATACTCCTACGAGCAGTACTTC.